Below are 20 T cell receptor beta chains sequenced from a single sample in a study of cytomegalovirus exposure and HLA in healthy donors. Amplification used 60 Vbeta primers and 13 Jbeta primers. The method was immunoSEQ multiplex PCR; TCRdb's version includes in-frame clones alone and lacks a portion of them. The sample has roughly 130,000 clones, around 75% seen once; the top ten hold under 2.5%. The sequenced sample consisted of PBMCs. The receptors were gathered from a man aged 30-40 years in good health and CMV-seronegative.

This clone came up a few times. The V gene is TRBV6-8, the J gene TRBJ1-5, with 9 positions matching TRBD1. The germline gives CDR1 MNHGY, CDR2 SAAAGT. The junction had 5 bases not matched to a gene; V was cut back by 5 bases and J by 0 bases. CDR3 length: 16 residues. For the CDR3, the DNA is TGTGCCAGCAGTCCTCGACAGGGGGATAGCAATCAGCCCCAGCATTTT. This gives the protein CASSPRQGDSNQPQHF.

V gene TRBV7-6 combines with J gene TRBJ1-6; TRBD1 agrees at 10 bases. The CDR3 has 15 residues. J gave up 6 bases and V 2 bases, and 1 base lay outside the gene matches. The germline V gene has CDR1 SGHVS and CDR2 FNYEAQ. The chain's CDR3 is CASSLRDRGNSPLHF. The CDR3 bases are TGTGCCAGCAGCTTAAGGGACAGGGGTAATTCACCCCTCCACTTT.

The rearrangement uses TRBV5-1 and TRBJ2-5, with 9 bases identical to TRBD1. The J segment lost 5 bases and the V segment lost 3 bases, leaving 11 bases of the junction unmatched. The CDR3 runs to 16 residues. From germline, CDR1 is SGHRS and CDR2 YFSETQ. CDR3 nucleotides: TGCGCCAGCAGCTCTCCCGGACAGGGGATAAGGGAGACCCAGTACTTC. It yields the protein CASSSPGQGIRETQYF.

Only one count was recorded for this clone. The rearrangement joins TRBV7-9 to TRBJ1-1, with TRBD1 identical over 7 bases. The CDR3 is made up of 12 amino acids. J gave up 4 bases and V 7 bases, and 3 bases lay outside the gene matches. Germline CDR1 SEHNR, CDR2 FQNEAQ (reference sequence). The CDR3 DNA sequence: TGTGCCAGCAAGGGGGCCCGCACTGAAGCTTTCTTT. Its translation is CASKGARTEAFF.

V and J are TRBV6-5 and TRBJ2-7, with 8 bases matching TRBD1. This CDR3 region has 15 residues. The trim removed 5 bases at V and 1 base at J, leaving 7 bases unmatched. CDR1 MNHEY and CDR2 SVGAGI come from the germline V gene. CDR3 in amino acids: CASSPGQATSYEQYF. DNA of the CDR3: TGTGCCAGCAGTCCGGGACAGGCGACGTCCTACGAGCAGTACTTC.

V is TRBV28 and J is TRBJ2-7, with 13 bases aligning to TRBD2. V dropped 2 bases and J dropped 3; count of bases not matched to a gene: 10. This CDR3 is 18 amino acids long. Germline V gives CDR1 MDHEN, CDR2 SYDVKM. DNA for the CDR3: TGTGCCAGCAGTTTAGCCAGAGCTGGACTAGCGGGGGACTACGAGCAGTACTTC. This codes for CASSLARAGLAGDYEQYF.

The gene calls are TRBV27 and TRBJ2-1, with 10 bases fitting TRBD2. CDR1 is MNHEY, CDR2 SMNVEV, per germline (reference sequence). The CDR3 loop spans 15 amino acids. Trimming took 6 bases from V and 4 from J; bases not matched to a gene: 6. This chain's CDR3 is CASRASGGRYNEQFF. DNA for the CDR3: TGTGCCAGCAGGGCTAGCGGGGGCCGGTACAATGAGCAGTTCTTC.

The chain is built from TRBV28 and TRBJ1-6, with D possibly matching TRBD1 (5 bases). The germline gives CDR1 MDHEN, CDR2 SYDVKM. V lost 4 bases and J 7 bases, leaving 8 bases between the germline ends. This CDR3 region has 13 residues. CDR3 DNA: TGTGCCAGCAGTTGGAGGGGAAATTCACCCCTCCACTTT. This codes for CASSWRGNSPLHF. The whole variable domain, remainder taken from reference TRBV28 and TRBJ1-6, is DVKVTQSSRYLVKRTGEKVFLECVQDMDHENMFWYRQDPGLGLRLIYFSYDVKMKEKGDIPEGYSVSREKKERFSLILESASTNQTSMYLCASSWRGNSPLHFGNGTRLTVT.

This chain uses TRBV11-3 with TRBJ2-1, with D possibly matching TRBD2 (6 bases). The CDR3 is 17 amino acids. Germline V lookup: CDR1 SGHNT, CDR2 YENEEA. The ends were cut back, 5 bases at V and 0 bases at J, with 17 bases in the middle. The chain's CDR3 is CASSPKDGLSSYNEQFF. CDR3 in DNA: TGTGCCAGCAGCCCCAAGGACGGACTAAGCTCCTACAATGAGCAGTTCTTC.

The chain couples TRBV9 to TRBJ2-7, with D unclear. Per the germline V gene, CDR1 is SGDLS and CDR2 is YYNGEE. This CDR3 is 14 amino acids long. V dropped 0 bases and J dropped 1 base, with 8 bases sitting between them. CDR3 bases: TGTGCCAGCAGCGTAGGAGCCCAATCCTACGAGCAGTACTTC. Residues: CASSVGAQSYEQYF.

The V gene is TRBV27, the J gene TRBJ2-7; D gene unclear. V lost 2 bases and J 3 bases, leaving 20 bases between the germline ends. Germline V CDR1 and CDR2: MNHEY, SMNVEV (reference sequence). This CDR3 is built from 17 residues. CDR3 nucleotide sequence: TGTGCCAGCAGTTTAGCTTCCCCCAACCACCCACACTACGAGCAGTACTTC. This sequence encodes CASSLASPNHPHYEQYF.

V is TRBV25-1 and J is TRBJ1-2; 7 bases match TRBD1. With 1 base clipped from V and 4 bases from J, the junction kept 9 bases outside the gene matches. The germline V gene has CDR1 MGHDK and CDR2 SYGVNS. This CDR3 is 16 amino acids long. The CDR3, as DNA: TGTGCCAGCAGTGAATCGGTGACAGGGCTGGTCTATGGCTACACCTTC. Protein product: CASSESVTGLVYGYTF.

This chain connects TRBV5-1 to TRBJ2-5, with D perhaps TRBD1 (6 bases). In germline, CDR1 is SGHRS, CDR2 YFSETQ. Trimming left V 2 bases short and J 4 bases short, with 9 bases between. CDR3 length: 13 residues. The DNA of the CDR3 is TGCGCCAGCAGCTTTTCCAGGGGAGAGACCCAGTACTTC. It specifies CASSFSRGETQYF.

This chain connects TRBV28 to TRBJ2-2; 7 bases map to TRBD1. The CDR3 loop spans 15 amino acids. The V and J ends lost 2 bases and 4 bases, in that order; junction bases with no gene match: 4. Germline loops: CDR1 MDHEN, CDR2 SYDVKM. The chain's CDR3 is CASSLVAGGTGELFF. The CDR3 nucleotides are TGTGCCAGCAGTTTAGTGGCAGGGGGCACCGGGGAGCTGTTTTTT. Full variable domain (remainder filled in from reference TRBV28 and TRBJ2-2): DVKVTQSSRYLVKRTGEKVFLECVQDMDHENMFWYRQDPGLGLRLIYFSYDVKMKEKGDIPEGYSVSREKKERFSLILESASTNQTSMYLCASSLVAGGTGELFFGEGSRLTVL.

This clone occurred once. CDR3 region: CASSFGQGANEKLFF. As DNA, the CDR3 is TGTGCCAGCAGCTTCGGACAGGGGGCTAATGAAAAACTGTTTTTT. V and J are TRBV5-6 and TRBJ1-4, with 10 bases lining up with TRBD1. The J segment lost 3 bases and the V segment lost 2 bases, leaving 1 base of the junction unmatched. Germline CDR1 is SGHDT and CDR2 is YYEEEE. This CDR3 is built from 15 residues.

This clone is a singleton in its sample. CDR3 in DNA: TGTGCCAGCAGCTTAGCTTCCCAGGCGCGCAATCAGCCCCAGCATTTT. This sequence encodes CASSLASQARNQPQHF. The chain employs TRBV7-8 and TRBJ1-5, with unresolved D. V shed 0 bases and J shed 2 bases, with 11 bases lying between them. CDR3 length equals 16 residues. Germline V CDR1 and CDR2: SGHVS, FQNEAQ.

This rearrangement joins TRBV5-6 to TRBJ1-5, with 7 bases fitting TRBD1. Germline V gives CDR1 SGHDT, CDR2 YYEEEE. Trimming took 3 bases from V and 2 from J; bases not matched to a gene: 2. The CDR3 is 14 amino acids. The CDR3 nucleotides read TGTGCCAGCAGCTCGGGACAGCGCAATCAGCCCCAGCATTTT. Encoded protein: CASSSGQRNQPQHF. The full variable domain, completed using reference TRBV5-6 and TRBJ1-5, is DAGVTQSPTHLIKTRGQQVTLRCSPKSGHDTVSWYQQALGQGPQFIFQYYEEEERQRGNFPDRFSGHQFPNYSSELNVNALLLGDSALYLCASSSGQRNQPQHFGDGTRLSIL.

This chain links TRBV9 with TRBJ1-3; D not resolved. The CDR3 totals 15 residues. The V gene lost 0 bases and the J gene lost 4 bases, with 11 bases spanning the gap. The germline V gene has CDR1 SGDLS and CDR2 YYNGEE. The CDR3 loop reads CASSVDEASGNTIYF. Written as DNA, the CDR3 is TGTGCCAGCAGCGTAGACGAGGCTTCAGGAAACACCATATATTTT.

V is TRBV18 and J is TRBJ1-2, with TRBD1 identical over 10 bases. The germline V gene encodes CDR1 KGHSH and CDR2 LQKENI. Losses at the gene ends were 4 bases for V and 0 bases for J; bases not matched to a gene: 2. The CDR3 is made up of 15 amino acids. Here the CDR3 DNA reads TGTGCCAGCTCACGAGGGACAGGGGCTAACTATGGCTACACCTTC. Encoded protein: CASSRGTGANYGYTF.

This CDR3 is CASSPRQVFGGYTF. The CDR3 region has the DNA TGTGCCAGCAGCCCCCGACAGGTTTTCGGTGGCTACACCTTC. The V and J genes are TRBV7-2 and TRBJ1-2; a weak D match, TRBD1 (6 bases). CDR1 is SGHTA, CDR2 FQGNSA, per germline. The CDR3 sequence is 14 residues long. V was shortened by 5 bases and J by 7 bases, with 17 bases between the two germline ends.